Below are 22 T cell receptor beta chains sequenced from a single sample in a study of blood T cell repertoires in COVID-19. This table comes from immunoSEQ multiplex PCR, and its TCRdb copy is limited to in-frame clones, with some not included. The sample contains around 170,000 clones, 70% to 90% of which appear only once. Sequences were obtained from peripheral blood. Receptors were obtained from a middle-aged man with active or convalescent COVID-19.

The genes are TRBV12-3 or TRBV12-4 and TRBJ1-3; D unresolved. The ends were cut back, 5 bases at V and 5 bases at J, with 4 bases in the middle. The CDR3 consists of 11 residues. As DNA, the CDR3 is TGTGCCAGCAGTCTAAGAAACACCATATATTTT. Its translation is CASSLRNTIYF.

The chain carries TRBV6-6 and TRBJ2-5; 7 bases align to TRBD2. J was trimmed by 5 bases and V by 4 bases; bases with no gene match: 7. From germline, CDR1 is MNHNY and CDR2 SVGAGI (reference sequence). The CDR3 is made up of 14 amino acids. The CDR3, as DNA: TGTGCCAGCAGTTCCCAGCGGGGTGGGGAGACCCAGTACTTC. Encoded protein: CASSSQRGGETQYF.

V is TRBV7-2 and J is TRBJ1-4; a weak D match, TRBD1 (5 bases). V shed 1 base and J shed 5 bases, with 8 bases lying between them. There are 14 residues in the CDR3. CDR1 is SGHTA, CDR2 FQGNSA, per germline. The CDR3 is CASSLEAGNEKLFF. CDR3 DNA sequence: TGTGCCAGCAGCTTAGAGGCAGGGAATGAAAAACTGTTTTTT.

This chain connects TRBV24-1 to TRBJ2-1; no firm D call. V was trimmed by 6 bases and J by 9 bases, leaving 11 bases between them. This CDR3 is built from 12 residues. Germline assignment: CDR1 KGHDR and CDR2 SFDVKD. The CDR3 reads CATSLYGGEQFF. CDR3 sequence (DNA): TGTGCCACCAGTCTCTACGGCGGTGAGCAGTTCTTC.

This chain links TRBV6-5 with TRBJ2-2; 9 nucleotides align to TRBD1. The CDR3 covers 14 residues. Trimming removed 6 bases from V and 4 bases from J; junction bases left unmatched: 3. Germline V CDR1 and CDR2: MNHEY, SVGAGI. CDR3 amino acids: CASRKQGATGELFF. The CDR3 DNA reads as TGTGCCAGCAGGAAACAGGGGGCCACCGGGGAGCTGTTTTTT.

The chain carries TRBV6-5 and TRBJ1-1; D remains unclear. Germline V gene data show CDR1 as MNHEY and CDR2 as SVGAGI. The CDR3 runs to 11 residues. V was shortened by 7 bases and J by 11 bases, with 14 bases between the two germline ends. Written as DNA, the CDR3 is TGTGCCAGCAACCGGGATATACAGGCTTTCTTT. Its translation: CASNRDIQAFF.

The chain joins TRBV12-3 or TRBV12-4 to TRBJ2-7; the match to TRBD1 covers 8 bases. With 5 bases clipped from V and 6 bases from J, the junction kept 3 bases outside the gene matches. The CDR3 sequence is 12 residues long. The CDR3 DNA follows: TGTGCCAGCAGTCCCCAGGGGGCCGAGCAGTACTTC. This sequence encodes CASSPQGAEQYF.

The chain couples TRBV5-4 to TRBJ2-3, with 12 bases aligning to TRBD1. Germline loops: CDR1 SGHNT, CDR2 YYREEE (reference sequence). The CDR3 is 16 residues long. J gave up 2 bases and V 4 bases, and 5 bases lay outside the gene matches. The CDR3 nucleotides are TGTGCCAGCAGCCCTCCGGGACAGGGGGCCACAGATACGCAGTATTTT. Its translation: CASSPPGQGATDTQYF.

The V gene is TRBV5-1, the J gene TRBJ2-5; D might be TRBD2 (5 bases). Germline V gene data show CDR1 as SGHRS and CDR2 as YFSETQ. This CDR3 contains 15 residues. V dropped 0 bases and J dropped 5 bases, with 14 bases sitting between them. The CDR3 bases are TGCGCCAGCAGCTTGGTTCGGGGTTTGGTGGAGACCCAGTACTTC. It specifies CASSLVRGLVETQYF.

The CDR3 DNA reads TGTGCCAGCACCGCGGCTGTTTTACCCACAGATACGCAGTATTTT. This sequence encodes CASTAAVLPTDTQYF. The V call is TRBV6-5, the J call TRBJ2-3, with no clear D. The CDR3 is 15 residues long. The V gene lost 7 bases and the J gene lost 2 bases, with 16 bases spanning the gap. Germline lookup yields CDR1 MNHEY and CDR2 SVGAGI.

The V call is TRBV3-1 (or the pseudogene TRBV3-2), the J call TRBJ2-2, with a possible D match to TRBD2 (5 bases). Trimming cost V 0 bases and J 6 bases, with 11 bases left between them. CDR3 length equals 15 residues. Germline V gene sequence: CDR1 LGHDT, CDR2 YNNKEL (reference sequence). CDR3 in amino acids: CASSQDSRGPGELFF. CDR3 DNA: TGTGCCAGCAGCCAAGACTCACGGGGTCCCGGGGAGCTGTTTTTT.

The rearrangement links TRBV14 to TRBJ2-7; no reliable D call. Trimming took 1 base from V and 0 from J, leaving 13 bases between them. CDR1 is SGHDN and CDR2 is FVKESK in the germline V gene. There are 16 residues in the CDR3. The CDR3 here is CASSQVAWSLSYEQYF. The CDR3, as DNA: TGTGCCAGCAGCCAAGTAGCCTGGAGTCTCTCCTACGAGCAGTACTTC.

The rearrangement uses TRBV7-9 and TRBJ1-4; D is ambiguous. Trimming took off 5 bases at V and 4 bases at J, with 17 bases between the two ends. Germline values: CDR1 SEHNR, CDR2 FQNEAQ (reference sequence). The CDR3 totals 16 residues. CDR3 bases: TGTGCCAGCAGCATCCCCCCGACTTATTTTAATGAAAAACTGTTTTTT. Protein sequence: CASSIPPTYFNEKLFF.

The rearrangement uses TRBV7-2 and TRBJ1-1; D possibly corresponds to TRBD1 (6 bases). The CDR3 covers 13 residues. Germline lookup yields CDR1 SGHTA and CDR2 FQGNSA. V was shortened by 1 base and J by 11 bases, with 14 bases between the two germline ends. The CDR3 protein is CASSLDRVGPAFF. CDR3 DNA: TGTGCCAGCAGCTTAGACAGGGTGGGTCCCGCTTTCTTT. The full variable domain, completed using reference TRBV7-2 and TRBJ1-1, is GAGVSQSPSNKVTEKGKDVELRCDPISGHTALYWYRQSLGQGLEFLIYFQGNSAPDKSGLPSDRFSAERTGGSVSTLTIQRTQQEDSAVYLCASSLDRVGPAFFGQGTRLTVV.

The rearrangement links TRBV5-4 to TRBJ2-7; a possible D gene is TRBD1 (5 bases). The length of the CDR3 is 14 residues. V gave up 9 bases and J gave up 0 bases, with 16 bases separating them. Germline V gene lookup returns CDR1 SGHNT and CDR2 YYREEE (reference sequence). This chain's CDR3 is CAISLGQGSYEQYF. The CDR3 bases are TGTGCCATAAGCCTTGGGCAGGGCTCCTACGAGCAGTACTTC.

Comments on this clone: It is unclear where the CDR3 begins or ends on the DNA, so no DNA is shown, and the CDR3 is as TCRdb lists it. This rearrangement joins TRBV9 to TRBJ2-5; the DNA was not compared with TRBD2, the D call given in the table. Per the germline V gene, CDR1 is SGDLS and CDR2 is YYNGEE. The CDR3 is 15 residues long, counting both termini. The CDR3 loop is CASSTSLAGEGTQYF.

This rearrangement joins TRBV3-1 (or the pseudogene TRBV3-2) to TRBJ2-1; 9 bases are shared with TRBD2. Looked up from germline, CDR1 is LGHDT and CDR2 is YNNKEL (reference sequence). V lost 6 bases and J lost 6; bases outside the gene matches: 3. This CDR3 is built from 13 residues. The CDR3 coding sequence is TGTGCCAGCAGGGGCGGGGGGGCCAATGAGCAGTTCTTC. Translating it yields CASRGGGANEQFF.

The chain links TRBV29-1 to TRBJ1-5, with D perhaps matching TRBD1 (5 bases). The CDR3 sequence is 13 residues long. Trimming took off 5 bases at V and 0 bases at J, with 8 bases between the two ends. The germline gives CDR1 SQVTM, CDR2 ANQGSEA. CDR3 sequence reads: CSVSQGSNQPQHF. CDR3 sequence (DNA): TGCAGCGTTTCCCAGGGTAGCAATCAGCCCCAGCATTTT.

CDR3 bases: TGTGCCAGCTCGGTCGAGGGAAGTGAGTACAATGAGCAGTTCTTC. Residues: CASSVEGSEYNEQFF. The chain uses TRBV7-9 and TRBJ2-1; TRBD2 is a possible D gene (5 bases). Germline lookup yields CDR1 SEHNR and CDR2 FQNEAQ (reference sequence). V was clipped by 8 bases and J by 4 bases, with 18 bases between them. This CDR3 is 15 amino acids long. Combining the CDR3 with reference TRBV7-9 and TRBJ2-1 gives the whole variable domain DTGVSQNPRHKITKRGQNVTFRCDPISEHNRLYWYRQTLGQGPEFLTYFQNEAQLEKSRLLSDRFSAERPKGSFSTLEIQRTEQGDSAMYLCASSVEGSEYNEQFFGPGTRLTVL.

The chain has TRBV7-6 and TRBJ2-5; 12 positions agree with TRBD1. Germline V gives CDR1 SGHVS, CDR2 FNYEAQ. V lost 0 bases, J lost 5 bases, and 10 bases stayed unmatched. CDR3 length: 18 amino acids. The DNA for the CDR3 is TGTGCCAGCAGCTTAGCGCTAAAGGGACAGGGGGCAGGGGAGACCCAGTACTTC. This sequence encodes CASSLALKGQGAGETQYF.

The V and J genes are TRBV30 and TRBJ1-5; 7 nucleotides match TRBD1. The CDR3 contains 13 residues. Unmatched junction bases numbered 3, after V lost 2 bases and J lost 5 bases. Germline V lookup: CDR1 GTSNPN, CDR2 SVGIG (reference sequence). The CDR3 protein is CAWSKTGDQPQHF. CDR3 bases: TGTGCCTGGAGTAAAACAGGGGATCAGCCCCAGCATTTT.

This clone was detected only once. CDR3 sequence (DNA): TGTGCCAGCAGCCAAGAAAATAGGGGGACCGGAGGAGCTTTCTTT. This gives the protein CASSQENRGTGGAFF. This chain links TRBV14 with TRBJ1-1; D is perhaps TRBD1 (6 bases). The CDR3 extends over 15 amino acids. Trimming shortened V by 0 bases and J by 10 bases, and 18 bases separated the two germline ends. The V gene's germline CDR1 is SGHDN and CDR2 FVKESK.